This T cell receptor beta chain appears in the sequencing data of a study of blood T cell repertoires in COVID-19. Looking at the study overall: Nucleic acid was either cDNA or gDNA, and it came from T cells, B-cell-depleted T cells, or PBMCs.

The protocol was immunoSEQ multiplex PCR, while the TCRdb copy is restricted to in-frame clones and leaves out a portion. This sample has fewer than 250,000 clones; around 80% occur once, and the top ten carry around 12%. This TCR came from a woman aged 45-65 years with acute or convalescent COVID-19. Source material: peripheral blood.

The CDR3 coding sequence is TGTGCCAGCAGTCCAGACAGGGGGGGATCGAGCACTGAAGCTTTCTTT. Translating gives CASSPDRGGSSTEAFF. The chain carries TRBV28 and TRBJ1-1, with 9 bases matching TRBD1. Trimming cost V 5 bases and J 4 bases; bases outside gene matches: 11. This CDR3 is built from 16 residues. Per the germline V gene, CDR1 is MDHEN and CDR2 is SYDVKM.